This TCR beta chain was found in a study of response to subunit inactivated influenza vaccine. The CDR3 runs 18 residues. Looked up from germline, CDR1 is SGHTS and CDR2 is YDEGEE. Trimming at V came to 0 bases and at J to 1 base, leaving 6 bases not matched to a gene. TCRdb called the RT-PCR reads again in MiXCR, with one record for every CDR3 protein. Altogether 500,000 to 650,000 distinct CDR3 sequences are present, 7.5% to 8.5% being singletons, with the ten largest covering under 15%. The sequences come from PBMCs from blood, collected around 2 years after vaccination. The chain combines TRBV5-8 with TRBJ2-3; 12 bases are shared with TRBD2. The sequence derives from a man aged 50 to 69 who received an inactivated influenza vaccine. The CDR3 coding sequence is TGTGCCAGCAGCTTGGGACTAGCGGGAGTCCTTGGCACAGATACGCAGTATTTT. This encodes CASSLGLAGVLGTDTQYF.